Listed below are T cell receptor beta chains from one sample, sequenced in a study of OX40 agonist ivuxolimab in advanced cancers. Clones were sequenced by immunoSEQ multiplex PCR, and TCRdb holds only the in-frame ones, with some missing. The table has 95,000 to 120,000 clones, around 93% seen once. The material sequenced was CD4+ or CD8+ T cells sorted from blood, taken in a trial of the OX40 agonist ivuxolimab. The source is an adult with an advanced solid tumor such as melanoma, head and neck, liver or kidney cancer. Both conserved end residues are part of each CDR3.

j_call | v_call | cdr3_aa
TRBJ2-3 | TRBV5-1 | CASSLTGLLDTQYF
TRBJ2-5 | TRBV7-9 | CASSTRLAGRETQYF
TRBJ2-2 | TRBV27 | CASSLGLAAGTGELFF
TRBJ2-2 | TRBV9 | CASSLTSGSTGELFF
TRBJ2-1 | TRBV27 | CASSSLGSYNEQFF
TRBJ2-1 | TRBV10-1 | CASSAASGADNEQFF
TRBJ1-3 | TRBV7-9 | CASSLGTGGRGNTIYF
TRBJ2-7 | TRBV19 | CATRAKASYEQYF
TRBJ2-5 | TRBV5-1 | CASSLGQGGQTQYF
TRBJ1-5 | TRBV7-2 | CASSLRGNQPQHF
TRBJ2-7 | TRBV5-3 | CAGGFEGSSYEQYF
TRBJ2-3 | TRBV15 | CATSRGWGTQYF
TRBJ2-7 | TRBV5-1 | CASSLYQGLSGPGYEQYF
TRBJ1-5 | TRBV30 | CAWSAQGARQPQHF
TRBJ1-1 | TRBV19 | CASTVGQGAEAFF
TRBJ1-3 | TRBV5-8 | CASSFGQKDTIYF
TRBJ2-3 | TRBV19 | CASSIVRGGSTDTQYF
TRBJ1-1 | TRBV5-1 | CASSALTGGTEAFF
TRBJ1-3 | TRBV11-2 | CASSLDGAGRLFGGNTIYF
TRBJ2-1 | TRBV5-1 | CASSPGLAGYNEQFF
TRBJ2-7 | TRBV30 | CAWSGPRWGYEQYF